Listed here are 10 T cell receptor beta chains from one sample, sequenced in a study of T cells in Graves' hyperthyroidism and ophthalmopathy (dated by TCRdb to 2018 to 2020). Library generation was performed with multiplex PCR. This sample was sequenced with an Illumina HiSeq 2000. The TCR beta CDR3 regions were amplified from the RNA transcripts. The first round of RT-PCR for the TCR CDR3 was performed with the HTBI primer set and the Qiagen OneStep RT-PCR kit. TCRdb reprocessing: public reads trimmed at Q25 with fastp, clones called with MiXCR, in-frame beta chains kept. Rows matching on CDR3 protein sequence are summarized as one entry with the most common DNA and genes. Counted in this sample were roughly 240,000 distinct CDR3 sequences; about 17% of them appeared once. Under 35% of the sample is taken by the ten largest. Source material: blood. These receptors all stem from a woman between 18 and 29 years old with Graves' ophthalmopathy.

This clonotype was seen many times. The V call is TRBV29-1, the J call TRBJ2-3, with D unclear. The CDR3 has 14 residues. V lost 7 bases, J lost 0 bases, and 14 bases lay in between. Germline CDR1 reads SQVTM; CDR2 reads ANQGSEA. The CDR3 coding sequence is TGCAGCGCGGATGGCGGAACTAGCACAGATACGCAGTATTTT. Its protein product is CSADGGTSTDTQYF.

This clonotype appeared many times. This sequence joins TRBV2 and TRBJ1-6, with D hard to call. CDR1 and CDR2 from the germline V gene are SNHLY and FYNNEI. This CDR3 spans 12 amino acids. Trimming shortened V by 6 bases and J by 8 bases, and 8 bases separated the two germline ends. CDR3 bases: TGTGCCAGCAGAGGTGACGATTCACCCCTCCACTTT. Protein sequence: CASRGDDSPLHF.

The table lists this clonotype with many counts. The rearrangement links TRBV4-2 to TRBJ2-7; 7 bases align to TRBD2. Trimming cost V 1 base and J 7 bases; bases outside gene matches: 7. CDR3 size: 14 residues. The V gene's germline CDR1 is LGHNA and CDR2 YNFKEQ. This CDR3 is CASSQVQGGREQYF. CDR3 nucleotides: TGTGCCAGCAGCCAAGTTCAGGGAGGGCGAGAGCAGTACTTC.

Points on this clonotype: One end of the junction varies from germline; a read error may be responsible. This CDR3 is CASSLLSHEQYF. The CDR3 region has the DNA TGTGCCAGCTCCCTGCTCTCCCACGAGCAGTACTTT. This chain uses TRBV18 with TRBJ2-7; D gene ambiguous. The CDR3 extends over 12 amino acids. CDR1 is KGHSH, CDR2 LQKENI, per germline.

Many counts were recorded for this clonotype. This chain uses TRBV20-1 with TRBJ2-1; D remains unclear. Trimming removed 3 bases from V and 8 bases from J, with 8 bases in between. Germline lookup yields CDR1 DFQATT and CDR2 SNEGSKA (reference sequence). The CDR3 is 11 residues long. The CDR3 DNA sequence: TGCAGTGCTAGTCCCGGCCATGAGCAGTTCTTC. Translating it yields CSASPGHEQFF.

This clonotype was seen repeatedly, ten times or more. The chain employs TRBV28 and TRBJ2-5; 15 positions agree with TRBD2. V dropped 3 bases and J dropped 5; count of bases not matched to a gene: 4. The CDR3 is made up of 16 amino acids. CDR1 and CDR2 (germline): MDHEN, SYDVKM. The CDR3 region has the DNA TGTGCCAGCAGTTTGGGGACTAGCGGGAGGCAGGAGACCCAGTACTTC. Translation gives CASSLGTSGRQETQYF.

This clonotype was seen many times. The chain combines TRBV20-1 with TRBJ1-2, with 8 bases aligning to TRBD1. After removal of 1 base from V and 1 base from J, the junction contained 5 bases not matched to a gene. This CDR3 region has 15 residues. The germline V gene encodes CDR1 DFQATT and CDR2 SNEGSKA (reference sequence). CDR3 sequence (DNA): TGCAGTGCTAGAGCAGGGGGCGCGGGTAACTATGGCTACACCTTC. Its protein product is CSARAGGAGNYGYTF.

This clonotype was observed a handful of times. The genes are TRBV14 and TRBJ2-7; 7 bases fit TRBD1. Germline CDR1 SGHDN, CDR2 FVKESK. After removal of 1 base from V and 5 bases from J, the junction contained 8 bases not matched to a gene. CDR3 size: 15 residues. CDR3 region: CASSQAAGQVHEQYF. The DNA of the CDR3 is TGTGCCAGCAGCCAAGCGGCCGGACAGGTGCACGAGCAGTACTTC.

This rearrangement joins TRBV20-1 to TRBJ1-1; 9 nucleotides align to TRBD1. This CDR3 is built from 14 residues. Germline assignment: CDR1 DFQATT and CDR2 SNEGSKA (reference sequence). Losses at the gene ends were 7 bases for V and 1 base for J; bases not matched to a gene: 7. CDR3 loop: CSVTGQGANTEAFF. DNA for the CDR3: TGCAGTGTAACGGGACAGGGAGCGAACACTGAAGCTTTCTTT.

There are many counts of this clonotype. The genes are TRBV19 and TRBJ1-1, with 7 bases aligning to TRBD1. The germline gives CDR1 LNHDA, CDR2 SQIVND (reference sequence). The CDR3 has 16 amino acids. The ends lost 4 bases at V and 5 bases at J; junction bases unmatched: 13. The CDR3 sequence: CASSTGAQGEVTEAFF. The CDR3 region has the DNA TGTGCCAGTAGTACCGGGGCCCAGGGGGAGGTGACTGAAGCTTTCTTT.